This T cell receptor (beta chain) is drawn from a study of CD8+CD57+ T cells in acquired aplastic anemia. About the study: The average for DNA from sorted CD4+ and CD8+ cells was roughly 3 ug. For CD4+ cells, healthy donors had an average of around 9.9 million reads. Findings and limits, study-wide: CD8+ Simpson's diversity in patients was not significantly different from that in controls. Shared by patients and controls, 25 to 35 CD8+ CDR3s were abundant in patients.

This clonotype appeared many times. What it binds is unknown. The CDR3 is 15 amino acids. V was clipped by 7 bases and J by 7 bases; unmatched bases: 15. CDR1 and CDR2 (germline): SGHRS, YFSETQ. Genomic DNA was employed as the template in profiling TCR beta VDJ and CDR3. TCRdb reanalysed the reads using MiXCR and keeps one entry per CDR3 protein. The sample consists of 200,000 to 250,000 distinct CDR3 sequences, 34% of them appearing once. The chain couples TRBV5-1 to TRBJ2-7, with 9 bases aligning to TRBD1. This sequence originates from a human donor in good health, serving as a control. The sample was sorted CD4+, CD8+, or CD8+CD57+ T cells (not recorded which) from PBMCs. The CDR3 loop reads CASRMLPGQGVEQYF. The CDR3, as DNA: TGCGCCAGCCGAATGCTACCGGGACAGGGCGTTGAGCAGTACTTC.